This record concerns one T cell receptor beta chain sequence. The antigen this receptor binds is unknown. Per-base quality was not reported, and no clone a single base away is much larger than it. This entry is derived from a study of radiotherapy plus CTLA-4 blockade in lung cancer (dated by TCRdb to the late 2010s). For the wider study: Objective responses occurred in roughly 19% of enrolled patients, and 30% to 40% achieved disease control. General study outcomes and caveats: Increased serum interferon-beta after radiation, together with early dynamic changes in blood T cell clones, were reported to be the strongest predictors of response. After treatment with radiotherapy and ipilimumab, TCR clones that originated in tumors expanded in peripheral blood.

Receptor libraries were prepared by the immunoSEQ multiplex PCR assay. TCRdb re-hosts the immuneACCESS table, in-frame sequences only. Its copies lack some clones; in the studies checked, an unresolved V gene accounts for under half of them, and the cause for the rest is not known. The sample table shows about 62,000 clones, and less than 85% are seen once. The top ten clones comprise approximately 2.9% of the sample. CDR1 and CDR2 were assigned from the germline V gene as KGHSH and LQKENI. Trimming leaves V shorter by 2 bases and J shorter by 6 bases, with the junction holding 14 bases beyond the gene matches. Including cysteine and phenylalanine, the CDR3 has 17 amino acids. The entry retains the CDR3 DNA only, 51 bases that are in frame from base 1. The study evaluated CTLA-4 blockade (ipilimumab) given together with focal radiation therapy in patients who had chemo-refractory metastatic non-small-cell lung cancer.

This material consisted of peripheral blood, taken from a patient treated with radiotherapy plus ipilimumab. The chain uses TRBV18 and TRBJ1-2, with 8 central nucleotides matching TRBD1. The receptor's source is a human donor with non-small cell lung cancer who had a complete response to radiotherapy plus ipilimumab. The CDR3 is CASSPTYQARGQDGYTF. The sequenced DNA: TGTGCCAGCTCACCAACTTATCAGGCCAGGGGGCAGGATGGCTACACCTTC.